Listed here are 24 T cell receptor beta chains from one sample, sequenced in a study of identical twins (dated by TCRdb to the mid-2010s). Library construction relied on 5' RACE. The sequencer listed for this sample is Illumina HiSeq 2000. In TCRdb, the public reads were trimmed at Q25 with fastp and aligned with MiXCR, with productive beta chains retained. Each entry is one CDR3 protein sequence, shown with its most common DNA and genes. The sample table records about 570,000 distinct CDR3 sequences; over 8.5% of these occur just once. The ten largest clonotypes hold under 3.5% of the sample. This same sample was also part of a study on yellow fever vaccine responses in identical twins.

Sequencing input: PBMCs. All receptors come from a woman between 18 and 29 years old in good health.

This chain connects TRBV25-1 to TRBJ2-7; D is ambiguous. The germline V and J ends were trimmed by 2 bases and 6 bases, with 11 bases remaining between them. Germline loops: CDR1 MGHDK, CDR2 SYGVNS. The CDR3 sequence is 13 residues long. The CDR3 sequence: CASSEIKTREQYF. CDR3 coding DNA: TGTGCCAGCAGTGAAATTAAAACCCGCGAGCAGTACTTC.

The chain links TRBV6-1 to TRBJ2-2; tentative D call: TRBD2 (7 bases). The CDR3 loop spans 15 amino acids. CDR1 and CDR2 from the germline V gene are MNHNS and SASEGT. The V end lost 11 bases, the J end lost 4 bases, and 20 bases lay between the germline ends. The CDR3 is CASSSFGGPTGELFF. The CDR3 DNA reads as TGTGCCTCCTCCTCCTTCGGGGGGCCCACCGGGGAGCTGTTTTTT.

This clonotype has more than one count but fewer than ten. The CDR3 sequence: CASTRTFSSTDTQYF. CDR3 sequence (DNA): TGTGCCAGCACCCGGACTTTTTCTAGCACAGATACGCAGTATTTT. The chain uses TRBV6-1 and TRBJ2-3, with D possibly TRBD2 on 5 matching bases. Germline V gene lookup returns CDR1 MNHNS and CDR2 SASEGT. The germline V and J ends were trimmed by 7 bases and 0 bases, with 14 bases remaining between them. This CDR3 comprises 15 residues.

This clonotype has just a few counts. V gene TRBV5-4 combines with J gene TRBJ2-5; 11 nucleotides line up with TRBD1. Germline assignment: CDR1 SGHNT and CDR2 YYREEE (reference sequence). J gave up 9 bases and V 4 bases, and 5 bases lay outside the gene matches. The CDR3 length is 13 residues. CDR3 DNA sequence: TGTGCCAGCAGCCCACCGGGACAGGGGGCCCAGTACTTC. This encodes CASSPPGQGAQYF.

This rearrangement joins TRBV29-1 to TRBJ2-7; TRBD1 matches 9 bases. This CDR3 spans 13 amino acids. V shed 5 bases, J shed 5 bases, and the junction held 7 bases outside the gene matches. Looked up from germline, CDR1 is SQVTM and CDR2 is ANQGSEA. The CDR3 loop is CSVSGTGHHEQYF. For the CDR3, the DNA is TGCAGCGTTTCCGGGACAGGGCACCACGAGCAGTACTTC.

The sample holds a few counts of this clonotype. The chain links TRBV7-3 to TRBJ2-2; TRBD2 is a possible D gene (7 bases). The germline V and J ends were trimmed by 6 bases and 6 bases, with 17 bases remaining between them. Germline lookup yields CDR1 SGHTA and CDR2 FQGTGA. The CDR3 covers 15 residues. The CDR3 spells CASSRDYGGAGELFF. CDR3 sequence (DNA): TGTGCCAGCAGTCGGGACTATGGGGGCGCCGGGGAGCTGTTTTTT.

The chain joins TRBV30 to TRBJ1-1, with D possibly TRBD1 on 5 matching bases. This CDR3 has 15 residues. From germline, CDR1 is GTSNPN and CDR2 SVGIG (reference sequence). The ends were cut back, 0 bases at V and 1 base at J, with 12 bases in the middle. CDR3 region: CAWSVWGSQNTEAFF. The CDR3 bases are TGTGCCTGGAGTGTTTGGGGGTCACAGAACACTGAAGCTTTCTTT.

In its sample, this clonotype was seen a few times. The chain uses TRBV2 and TRBJ2-2; TRBD2 is a possible D gene (5 bases). The germline CDR1 and CDR2 sequences are SNHLY and FYNNEI. This CDR3 spans 13 amino acids. V was cut by 6 bases and J by 4 bases, with 9 bases left in between. For the CDR3, the DNA is TGTGCCAGCAGGGAGCGGCGCACCGGGGAGCTGTTTTTT. It encodes CASRERRTGELFF.

The gene calls are TRBV28 and TRBJ2-5; 7 nucleotides align to TRBD1. The trim removed 6 bases at V and 4 bases at J, leaving 8 bases unmatched. Germline V gene lookup returns CDR1 MDHEN and CDR2 SYDVKM. This CDR3 comprises 14 residues. The CDR3 DNA sequence: TGTGCCAGCAGGCCCCGGGACAGCCGAGAGACCCAGTACTTC. Encoded protein: CASRPRDSRETQYF.

This clonotype was counted at least ten times. J is TRBJ2-6 and V is TRBV27, with 9 bases that match TRBD2. Germline V gene data show CDR1 as MNHEY and CDR2 as SMNVEV (reference sequence). The length of the CDR3 is 18 residues. V lost 5 bases to trimming and J lost 2 bases; unmatched junction nucleotides: 10. The CDR3 DNA reads TGTGCCAGCAGTCCAGTAGCGGGGGCTTTGGCTGGGGCCAACGTCCTGACTTTC. It translates to CASSPVAGALAGANVLTF. The full variable domain, rest sourced from reference TRBV27 and TRBJ2-6, is EAQVTQNPRYLITVTGKKLTVTCSQNMNHEYMSWYRQDPGLGLRQIYYSMNVEVTDKGDVPEGYKVSRKEKRNFPLILESPSPNQTSLYFCASSPVAGALAGANVLTFGAGSRLTVL.

This clonotype was observed many times. The J gene is TRBJ2-7, the V gene TRBV10-3; tentatively, D is TRBD1 or TRBD2 (5 bases each). The CDR3 contains 14 residues. Per the germline V gene, CDR1 is ENHRY and CDR2 is SYGVKD. V was cut by 3 bases and J by 1 base, with 10 bases left in between. CDR3 bases: TGTGCCATCAGTGAATGGGACGAGTCCTACGAGCAGTACTTC. This translates into CAISEWDESYEQYF.

This clonotype appeared many times. The V call is TRBV12-3 or TRBV12-4, the J call TRBJ2-5; D unresolved. Between the trimmed V and J ends, which lost 2 bases and 5 bases, there was a span of 6 bases. This CDR3 is built from 12 residues. The CDR3 reads CASSLFGETQYF. In DNA, the CDR3 is TGTGCCAGCAGTTTATTCGGCGAGACCCAGTACTTC.

This clonotype has a count of ten or more. The chain couples TRBV7-8 to TRBJ2-2; 8 positions match TRBD1. CDR1 SGHVS and CDR2 FQNEAQ come from the germline V gene. The CDR3 contains 17 residues. Trimming cost V 5 bases and J 3 bases; bases outside gene matches: 11. CDR3 bases: TGTGCCAGCAGCGAAACAACAGGGGGAGTGGACACCGGGGAGCTGTTTTTT. The encoded protein is CASSETTGGVDTGELFF.

This chain uses TRBV7-6 with TRBJ2-7; 10 bases are shared with TRBD2. Germline V gene lookup returns CDR1 SGHVS and CDR2 FNYEAQ. The CDR3 has 15 residues. The trim removed 4 bases at V and 6 bases at J, leaving 9 bases unmatched. DNA of the CDR3: TGTGCCAGCAGCTCACTAGCGGGAAGTTTGGGCGAGCAGTACTTC. It translates to CASSSLAGSLGEQYF.

At least ten counts were recorded for this clonotype. The chain is built from TRBV6-1 and TRBJ2-1; 8 bases line up with TRBD1. The CDR3 contains 15 residues. CDR1 is MNHNS and CDR2 is SASEGT in the germline V gene. V gave up 7 bases and J gave up 0 bases; unmatched junction bases: 5. The CDR3 DNA is TGTGCCAGCATTCCAGGACAGGGCTCCTACAATGAGCAGTTCTTC. This sequence encodes CASIPGQGSYNEQFF.

J is TRBJ1-6 and V is TRBV7-2; D uncertain. There are 14 residues in the CDR3. Germline lookup yields CDR1 SGHTA and CDR2 FQGNSA. V gave up 3 bases and J gave up 9 bases, with 12 bases separating them. For the CDR3, the DNA is TGTGCCAGCAGCTTGGTTGGTGGCGGTTCACCCCTCCACTTT. Protein sequence: CASSLVGGGSPLHF.

CDR3 residues: CASWDIYGYTF. CDR3 DNA sequence: TGTGCCAGCTGGGATATCTATGGCTACACCTTC. J is TRBJ1-2 and V is TRBV12-3 or TRBV12-4; D is ambiguous. This CDR3 is 11 amino acids long. V was trimmed by 8 bases and J by 4 bases, leaving 8 bases between them.

This clonotype was recorded a few times. V usage is TRBV27 and J usage is TRBJ1-2; 8 nucleotides agree with TRBD1. J gave up 2 bases and V 5 bases, and 7 bases lay outside the gene matches. The CDR3 has 15 amino acids. The germline V gene has CDR1 MNHEY and CDR2 SMNVEV (reference sequence). The CDR3 reads CASSDHRGGNYGYTF. DNA of the CDR3: TGTGCCAGCAGTGATCACAGGGGGGGCAACTATGGCTACACCTTC.

As regards this clonotype: At one of its ends the junction is not consistent with the germline gene, which may arise from a read error. The V and J genes are TRBV7-7 and TRBJ2-5; either TRBD1 or TRBD2 may fit D (5 bases each). The CDR3 length is 14 residues. CDR1 and CDR2 from the germline V gene are SSHAT and FNYEAQ (reference sequence). CDR3 nucleotides: TGTGCTAGCAGCCTGGGGGTTTCGACGGAGACCCAGTACTTC. This gives the protein CASSLGVSTETQYF.

This clonotype has a handful of counts. The chain employs TRBV20-1 and TRBJ2-1; tentative D call: TRBD2 (5 bases). CDR1 is DFQATT and CDR2 is SNEGSKA in the germline V gene (reference sequence). CDR3 length: 14 amino acids. The germline V and J ends were trimmed by 0 bases and 9 bases, with 15 bases remaining between them. CDR3 in DNA: TGCAGTGCTAGAGATTCGTGGAATCGGGGTGAGCAGTTCTTC. This encodes CSARDSWNRGEQFF.

This CDR3 is CASSLTTGRSHETQYF. Written as DNA, the CDR3 is TGTGCCAGCAGCCTAACGACAGGCCGCTCTCACGAGACCCAGTACTTC. The rearrangement joins TRBV7-2 to TRBJ2-5, with D perhaps matching TRBD1 (6 bases). CDR3 length: 16 amino acids. The V gene's germline CDR1 is SGHTA and CDR2 FQGNSA. The ends were cut back, 5 bases at V and 5 bases at J, with 21 bases in the middle.

This clonotype was detected ten times or more. This chain uses TRBV6-5 with TRBJ2-7, with TRBD1 matching over 10 bases. The length of the CDR3 is 14 residues. Trimming at V came to 3 bases and at J to 5 bases, leaving 4 bases not matched to a gene. CDR1 is MNHEY, CDR2 SVGAGI, per germline. CDR3 in amino acids: CASSYETGGDEQYF. CDR3 nucleotides: TGTGCCAGCAGTTATGAGACAGGGGGCGACGAGCAGTACTTC.

This clonotype was seen a few times. The chain employs TRBV29-1 and TRBJ2-3; 11 nucleotides line up with TRBD2. The CDR3 has 14 amino acids. J gave up 5 bases and V 6 bases, and 7 bases lay outside the gene matches. Germline CDR1 SQVTM, CDR2 ANQGSEA. The CDR3 protein is CSVVAGGPGDTQYF. In nucleotides, the CDR3 is TGCAGCGTAGTAGCGGGGGGGCCGGGAGATACGCAGTATTTT.

This clonotype was detected ten times or more. The CDR3 DNA reads as TGCGCCAGCAGCTTTCGGGACAGTAAAGAGACCCAGTACTTC. The encoded protein is CASSFRDSKETQYF. V gene TRBV5-1 combines with J gene TRBJ2-5; 7 bases match TRBD1. V lost 2 bases to trimming and J lost 3 bases; unmatched junction nucleotides: 4. This CDR3 spans 14 amino acids. From germline, CDR1 is SGHRS and CDR2 YFSETQ.